This T cell receptor (beta chain) is from a study of blood T cell repertoires in COVID-19. The wider study: COVID-19 samples from acute and convalescent phases originated in the United States, Italy and Spain. T cells, B-cell-depleted T cells, or PBMCs provided the cDNA or gDNA that served as material.

This CDR3 comprises 14 residues. Germline values: CDR1 GTSNPN, CDR2 SVGIG (reference sequence). Trimming removed 3 bases from V and 2 bases from J; junction bases left unmatched: 4. Original analysis: Reference gene primer amplification gave estimated nucleated cell counts. Libraries were prepared by immunoSEQ multiplex PCR; TCRdb keeps only in-frame clonotypes and omits some of them. D and trimming come from the DNA, and the V and J calls and clone size come from that table. The sample shows more than 200,000 clones, roughly 86% of them seen only once. The gene calls are TRBV30 and TRBJ2-7, with 10 bases fitting TRBD1. Input material: peripheral blood. The receptor was derived from an older woman with acute or convalescent COVID-19. In DNA form, the CDR3 reads TGTGCCTGGAGGATAGGACAGGGGGCCTACGAGCAGTACTTC. It yields the protein CAWRIGQGAYEQYF.